These 19 T cell receptor beta chains were sequenced from one sample in a study of blood T cell repertoires in COVID-19. Produced via immunoSEQ multiplex PCR; TCRdb's table is partial and in-frame only. The table lists about 60,000 clones, 90% of them singletons, with approximately 13% in the top ten. Input material: peripheral blood. Every receptor here comes from a man aged 60-69 years with active COVID-19.

The genes are TRBV18 and TRBJ1-3; D is unclear. CDR1 and CDR2 from the germline V gene are KGHSH and LQKENI. V was trimmed by 0 bases and J by 2 bases, leaving 8 bases between them. The CDR3 contains 15 residues. The CDR3 DNA reads as TGTGCCAGCTCACCACCGGGAGTACCTGGAAACACCATATATTTT. It yields the protein CASSPPGVPGNTIYF.

The genes are TRBV15 and TRBJ2-7; 8 positions agree with TRBD1. Germline CDR1 reads LNHNV; CDR2 reads YYDKDF (reference sequence). The CDR3 extends over 14 amino acids. The trim removed 4 bases at V and 5 bases at J, leaving 7 bases unmatched. As DNA, the CDR3 is TGTGCCACCAGCACATTTGGGACAGGCCACGAGCAGTACTTC. Amino acids: CATSTFGTGHEQYF.

In DNA form, the CDR3 reads TGTGCCAGCAGTGAAAGTCCGGGGGGCGCTGGAAACACCATATATTTT. Translating it yields CASSESPGGAGNTIYF. This chain uses TRBV6-1 with TRBJ1-3, with D possibly TRBD1 on 6 matching bases. The CDR3 has 16 residues. The V end was cut by 2 bases, the J end by 2 bases, with 13 bases between. The germline CDR1 and CDR2 sequences are MNHNS and SASEGT.

This clone came up once. The chain joins TRBV5-4 to TRBJ2-7; a weak D match, TRBD2 (6 bases). This CDR3 is 14 amino acids long. The germline V and J ends were trimmed by 4 bases and 2 bases, with 13 bases remaining between them. Looked up from germline, CDR1 is SGHNT and CDR2 is YYREEE (reference sequence). This CDR3 reads CASSPGLLTYEQYF. As DNA, the CDR3 is TGTGCCAGCAGCCCCGGACTACTCACCTACGAGCAGTACTTC.

This clone has just one count. The chain couples TRBV4-2 to TRBJ2-1; 8 nucleotides line up with TRBD2. This CDR3 has 14 residues. In germline, CDR1 is LGHNA, CDR2 YNFKEQ. After removal of 4 bases from V and 5 bases from J, the junction contained 4 bases not matched to a gene. DNA for the CDR3: TGTGCCAGCAGCCCCGGGACTAGAAACAATGAGCAGTTCTTC. It is translated as CASSPGTRNNEQFF.

The chain employs TRBV29-1 and TRBJ2-7; 10 positions match TRBD2. The CDR3 is 12 amino acids. Germline CDR1 and CDR2: SQVTM and ANQGSEA. V lost 4 bases to trimming and J lost 11 bases; unmatched junction nucleotides: 8. CDR3 sequence reads: CSVVTSGKVEYF. CDR3 nucleotide sequence: TGCAGCGTTGTCACTAGCGGGAAGGTAGAGTACTTC.

The CDR3 DNA reads TGTGCCAGCAGTTACGAGGCGGGGAGGGGATACGAGCAGTACTTC. This codes for CASSYEAGRGYEQYF. The V gene is TRBV6-5, the J gene TRBJ2-7; 7 nucleotides match TRBD2. The CDR3 extends over 15 amino acids. Per germline, CDR1 MNHEY and CDR2 SVGAGI. Trimming at V came to 2 bases and at J to 4 bases, leaving 8 bases not matched to a gene.

V and J are TRBV3-1 (or the pseudogene TRBV3-2) and TRBJ2-3, with 7 bases identical to TRBD2. This CDR3 comprises 18 residues. The J segment lost 0 bases and the V segment lost 4 bases, leaving 13 bases of the junction unmatched. Germline lookup yields CDR1 LGHDT and CDR2 YNNKEL (reference sequence). This CDR3 is CASSRGSIAGPSTDTQYF. CDR3 sequence (DNA): TGTGCCAGCAGCCGTGGTTCAATAGCGGGTCCTAGCACAGATACGCAGTATTTT.

This clone has only a few counts. This chain's CDR3 is CATRRDRGVPEAFF. CDR3 coding DNA: TGTGCCACACGCCGGGACAGGGGAGTACCTGAAGCTTTCTTT. The gene calls are TRBV30 and TRBJ1-1, with 10 bases fitting TRBD1. V dropped 8 bases and J dropped 6; count of bases not matched to a gene: 12. Germline CDR1 and CDR2: GTSNPN and SVGIG (reference sequence). The CDR3 consists of 14 residues.

This sequence joins TRBV9 and TRBJ2-5, with TRBD1 identical over 9 bases. This CDR3 contains 15 residues. V shed 4 bases, J shed 5 bases, and the junction held 9 bases outside the gene matches. CDR1 and CDR2 from the germline V gene are SGDLS and YYNGEE. The CDR3 coding sequence is TGTGCCAGCAGCTTGGGACAGGGTATCATGGAGACCCAGTACTTC. Amino acid sequence: CASSLGQGIMETQYF.

This clone was counted a single time. The gene calls are TRBV2 and TRBJ2-2, with a tentative D call TRBD2 (5 bases). V lost 4 bases, J lost 4 bases, and 10 bases lay in between. CDR1 SNHLY and CDR2 FYNNEI come from the germline V gene. The CDR3 consists of 14 residues. The CDR3 region is CASSVLEATGELFF. The CDR3 nucleotides are TGTGCCAGCAGTGTACTAGAGGCCACCGGGGAGCTGTTTTTT. The variable domain in full, completed from reference TRBV2 and TRBJ2-2, reads EPEVTQTPSHQVTQMGQEVILRCVPISNHLYFYWYRQILGQKVEFLVSFYNNEISEKSEIFDDQFSVERPDGSNFTLKIRSTKLEDSAMYFCASSVLEATGELFFGEGSRLTVL.

The chain has TRBV7-3 and TRBJ1-3, with D perhaps matching TRBD1 (5 bases). The CDR3 is 12 amino acids. Trimming cost V 8 bases and J 2 bases, with 7 bases left between them. Germline V gives CDR1 SGHTA, CDR2 FQGTGA. In nucleotides, the CDR3 is TGTGCCAGCGGACACGCTGGAAACACCATATATTTT. Translated, it gives CASGHAGNTIYF. Full variable domain (missing parts from reference TRBV7-3 and TRBJ1-3): GAGVSQTPSNKVTEKGKYVELRCDPISGHTALYWYRQSLGQGPEFLIYFQGTGAADDSGLPNDRFFAVRPEGSVSTLKIQRTERGDSAVYLCASGHAGNTIYFGEGSWLTVV.

The CDR3 DNA sequence: TGTGCCAGCACCCTACTTGGCGGGGCCGGGGCCAACGTCCTGACTTTC. Amino acid sequence: CASTLLGGAGANVLTF. V and J are TRBV7-2 and TRBJ2-6; D may be TRBD2 (6 bases). The length of the CDR3 is 16 residues. CDR1 and CDR2 (germline): SGHTA, FQGNSA. Trimming removed 7 bases from V and 4 bases from J, with 17 bases in between. Based on the CDR3 plus reference TRBV7-2 and TRBJ2-6, the full variable domain is GAGVSQSPSNKVTEKGKDVELRCDPISGHTALYWYRQSLGQGLEFLIYFQGNSAPDKSGLPSDRFSAERTGGSVSTLTIQRTQQEDSAVYLCASTLLGGAGANVLTFGAGSRLTVL.

This clone showed up just once. This chain links TRBV18 with TRBJ2-1; TRBD2 matches at 8 bases. This CDR3 has 16 residues. Germline CDR1 is KGHSH and CDR2 is LQKENI. J was trimmed by 6 bases and V by 2 bases; bases with no gene match: 9. CDR3 DNA: TGTGCCAGCTCACCAACGGGGGGGCCAGTCCCCAATGAGCAGTTCTTC. This codes for CASSPTGGPVPNEQFF.

V is TRBV6-5 and J is TRBJ2-5; TRBD2 matches at 8 bases. Germline CDR1 is MNHEY and CDR2 is SVGAGI. There are 14 residues in the CDR3. The ends lost 4 bases at V and 3 bases at J; junction bases unmatched: 4. The CDR3, as DNA: TGTGCCAGCAGTTCGCGGGAGGTGAAAGAGACCCAGTACTTC. Protein product: CASSSREVKETQYF.

This clone was seen only a few times. In DNA, the CDR3 is TGTGCCAGCAGCTCTCGGAGAGGGAGGGGACAAGAGACCCAGTACTTC. It is translated as CASSSRRGRGQETQYF. V is TRBV11-1 and J is TRBJ2-5; TRBD2 matches at 7 bases. J gave up 2 bases and V 4 bases, and 10 bases lay outside the gene matches. This CDR3 spans 16 amino acids. Germline CDR1 and CDR2: SGHAT and FQDESV (reference sequence).

This chain joins TRBV18 and TRBJ2-7, with 14 bases aligning to TRBD2. This CDR3 comprises 16 residues. Germline lookup yields CDR1 KGHSH and CDR2 LQKENI. With V trimmed by 3 bases and J by 3 bases, 4 bases remained unmatched. In DNA, the CDR3 is TGTGCCAGCTCACCTCTTGGACTAGCGGGAGGCTACGAGCAGTACTTC. Protein product: CASSPLGLAGGYEQYF.

V gene TRBV4-1 combines with J gene TRBJ2-7; 11 positions match TRBD2. The ends lost 0 bases at V and 3 bases at J; junction bases unmatched: 4. The CDR3 sequence is 16 residues long. Looked up from germline, CDR1 is MGHRA and CDR2 is YSYEKL. The CDR3 protein is CASSQDVTSGSYEQYF. CDR3 nucleotide sequence: TGCGCCAGCAGCCAAGACGTCACTAGCGGGAGCTACGAGCAGTACTTC.

V and J are TRBV7-9 and TRBJ2-1; a weak D match, TRBD1 (6 bases). This CDR3 spans 15 amino acids. The V gene lost 2 bases and the J gene lost 5 bases, with 13 bases spanning the gap. The germline V gene encodes CDR1 SEHNR and CDR2 FQNEAQ (reference sequence). CDR3 nucleotides: TGTGCCAGCAGCTTAAGCAGGGGCGTGCACAATGAGCAGTTCTTC. It translates to CASSLSRGVHNEQFF.